The rows below give T cell receptor beta chains drawn from one sample of a study of T cell clusters in autoimmune cytopenias. TCRdb reprocessed the multiplex PCR reads and reports one entry per CDR3 protein, with no DNA. Recorded for this sample: a few thousand distinct CDR3 sequences. These same data were also listed under a study on T cell repertoires in aging, cancer and after chemotherapy.

Sample: peripheral blood. The receptor source for this set is a human donor in good health. Both conserved end residues are part of each CDR3. Expanded clones get a size class; other rows say once, few or many, or leave the size out.

J: TRBJ1-6
V: TRBV15
size: medium-sized
CDR3: CATSRVLGVDSSSPLHF

J: TRBJ2-3
V: TRBV5-6
size: -
CDR3: CASSFLSGGGESDTQYF

J: TRBJ2-2
V: TRBV6-2/TRBV6-3
size: -
CDR3: CASSPGLAGSGELFF

J: TRBJ2-2
V: TRBV6-1
size: -
CDR3: CARGRRTGELFF

J: TRBJ1-2
V: TRBV11-3
size: medium-sized
CDR3: CASSLGTEYPPGGYTF

J: TRBJ1-6
V: TRBV19
size: medium-sized
CDR3: CASSIGVQGSPPLHF

J: TRBJ2-7
V: TRBV27
size: medium-sized
CDR3: CASRLAGTEEQYF

J: TRBJ2-4
V: TRBV19
size: medium-sized
CDR3: CASSVSGLSNIQYF

J: TRBJ1-2
V: TRBV19
size: medium-sized
CDR3: CASRPTRTDPGDGYTF

J: TRBJ2-3
V: TRBV15
size: medium-sized
CDR3: CATSIGGRAPDTQYF

J: TRBJ2-7
V: TRBV30
size: -
CDR3: CASSQLGLDSYEQYF

J: TRBJ2-1
V: TRBV6-2/TRBV6-3
size: medium-sized
CDR3: CASSDSGGHSSYNEQFF

J: TRBJ2-7
V: TRBV5-6
size: medium-sized
CDR3: CASSDGNPAHEQYF

J: TRBJ2-1
V: TRBV6-5
size: -
CDR3: CASSGEDDRIGVHEKFF

J: TRBJ1-3
V: TRBV11-3
size: medium-sized
CDR3: CASSLTSLSGNTIYF

J: TRBJ1-1
V: TRBV15
size: -
CDR3: CATSRNRGGVTEAFF

J: TRBJ2-7
V: TRBV5-1
size: -
CDR3: CASSSGGNQQYF

J: TRBJ2-1
V: TRBV12-3/TRBV12-4
size: -
CDR3: CASSFLGSHNEQFF

J: TRBJ2-3
V: TRBV11-1
size: medium-sized
CDR3: CASSLGGGEGVTDTQYF

J: TRBJ1-6
V: TRBV15
size: medium-sized
CDR3: CATSRDSHGGPLHF

J: TRBJ1-1
V: TRBV19
size: -
CDR3: CASSITGGQNEAFF

J: TRBJ1-6
V: TRBV12-3/TRBV12-4
size: medium-sized
CDR3: CASSSSNSPLHF

J: TRBJ2-2
V: TRBV6-5
size: medium-sized
CDR3: CASSRLPGLPPTGELFF

J: TRBJ1-5
V: TRBV29-1
size: medium-sized
CDR3: CSVGGTENQPQHF

J: TRBJ2-1
V: TRBV5-1
size: -
CDR3: CASSLPSGGDNEQFF

J: TRBJ2-7
V: TRBV5-4
size: -
CDR3: CASSPHGTTSRSYEQYF

J: TRBJ2-2
V: TRBV10-3
size: medium-sized
CDR3: CATRGSGELFF

J: TRBJ1-3
V: TRBV29-1
size: large
CDR3: CSVEGSGNTIYF

J: TRBJ2-7
V: TRBV19
size: medium-sized
CDR3: CASREVAGASYEQYF

J: TRBJ2-2
V: TRBV24-1
size: -
CDR3: CATSGGTGNTGELFF

J: TRBJ2-7
V: TRBV5-6
size: medium-sized
CDR3: CASSPPGTRGEQYF

J: TRBJ2-5
V: TRBV19
size: medium-sized
CDR3: CASSENGQTQYF

J: TRBJ2-7
V: TRBV19
size: medium-sized
CDR3: CASSMASGSGYEQYF

J: TRBJ1-1
V: TRBV6-5
size: -
CDR3: CASSTRQGLGTEAFF

J: TRBJ2-3
V: TRBV13
size: medium-sized
CDR3: CASSLGAWRTSTDTQYF

J: TRBJ1-5
V: TRBV5-4
size: -
CDR3: CASSPGQGVSQPQHF

J: TRBJ1-5
V: TRBV5-5
size: -
CDR3: CASSLADSSNQPQHF

J: TRBJ2-5
V: TRBV12-3/TRBV12-4
size: medium-sized
CDR3: CASTESGRGLRRETQYF

J: TRBJ1-2
V: TRBV5-4
size: medium-sized
CDR3: CASSSGTAYWTDYGYTF

J: TRBJ2-1
V: TRBV18
size: -
CDR3: CASSPPNTIYNEQFF

J: TRBJ1-2
V: TRBV19
size: -
CDR3: CASSMVGGADGYTF

J: TRBJ1-4
V: TRBV5-6
size: medium-sized
CDR3: CASSQLRNEKLFF